A selection of T cell receptor beta chains follows, all from one sample in a study of cytomegalovirus exposure and HLA in healthy donors. Using immunoSEQ multiplex PCR, the repertoire was profiled, and TCRdb retains in-frame clones only, with some absent. The table includes some 150,000 clones, 80% detected once. Material for sequencing was PBMCs. The receptors derive from a man younger than 40 in good health and CMV-seronegative. CDR3s include the opening cysteine and the closing phenylalanine or tryptophan. D genes are given only for firm matches. Clone size, where shown, is once, few, many, or a class for clones that have expanded.

d_call	j_call	v_call	clone_size	cdr3_aa	cdr3_nt
.	TRBJ2-2	TRBV5-5	.	CASSFQGGAGELFF	TGTGCCAGCAGCTTCCAGGGTGGGGCCGGGGAGCTGTTTTTT
.	TRBJ2-1	TRBV28	.	CASSPPVLAGNEQFF	TGTGCCAGCAGTCCCCCGGTATTGGCGGGGAATGAGCAGTTCTTC
.	TRBJ2-2	TRBV5-4	.	CASSRDRTAANTGELFF	TGTGCCAGCAGCCGCGACCGGACAGCCGCGAACACCGGGGAGCTGTTTTTT
.	TRBJ2-5	TRBV28	.	CASSTTDRGETQYF	TGTGCCAGCAGTACTACGGATAGGGGAGAGACCCAGTACTTC
TRBD1	TRBJ1-5	TRBV5-1	once	CASSLEGQGHQPQHF	TGCGCCAGCAGTCTTGAGGGACAGGGACATCAGCCCCAGCATTTT
.	TRBJ2-2	TRBV11-3	.	CASSLDWAYGNTGELFF	TGTGCCAGTAGCTTAGATTGGGCATATGGGAACACCGGGGAGCTGTTTTTT
.	TRBJ2-5	TRBV4-1	few	CASSGAGLQETQYF	TGCGCCAGCAGCGGTGCGGGACTTCAAGAGACCCAGTACTTC
.	TRBJ1-2	TRBV18	once	CASSDLRANYGYTF	TGTGCCAGCTCCGACCTCCGGGCTAACTATGGCTACACCTTC
.	TRBJ2-7	TRBV6-5	.	CASKGRLSPSYEQYF	TGTGCCAGCAAAGGTAGACTGAGCCCCTCCTACGAGCAGTACTTC
.	TRBJ2-7	TRBV1	.	CESSVEGGIGYEQYF	TGCGAGTCGTCTGTGGAGGGAGGAATCGGCTACGAGCAGTACTTC
.	TRBJ2-1	TRBV28	.	CASSFQGIFNEQFF	TGTGCCAGCAGTTTCCAGGGGATCTTCAATGAGCAGTTCTTC